This T cell receptor beta chain is drawn from a study of Graves' ophthalmopathy and Graves' hyperthyroidism. Amplified material comprised TCR beta CDR3 regions derived from RNA transcripts. The first-round RT-PCR employed HTBI primers together with the Qiagen OneStep RT-PCR kit. A multiplex PCR was then performed as the second round. Each CDR3 protein is one row after TCRdb ran MiXCR on the multiplex PCR reads. The sample comprises roughly 610,000 distinct CDR3 sequences, over 20% of which are singletons, and more than 5.5% rests with the top ten. Note on this clonotype: The antigen is undetermined.

Patients were diagnosed from clinical symptoms, serum thyroxine, TRAb, thyroid ultrasound and orbital computed tomography. Out of 9.5 to 10 ml of fresh peripheral blood, PBMCs were obtained. General study points: Ophthalmopathy cases were distinguished from stable hyperthyroidism by a 13-signature model, reaching about 91% sensitivity and 81.08% specificity. Sensitivity of around 64% and specificity of 72% to 80% were achieved by the model that predicted ophthalmopathy progression.

Per the germline V gene, CDR1 is MNHEY and CDR2 is SMNVEV (reference sequence). CDR3 length: 17 amino acids. The J segment lost 7 bases and the V segment lost 5 bases, leaving 15 bases of the junction unmatched. The chain links TRBV27 to TRBJ2-2, with TRBD2 identical over 8 bases. This receptor was obtained from a woman between 18 and 29 years old with stable Graves' hyperthyroidism. Some clones in this sample may be carry-over from other donors' samples. What was sequenced was peripheral blood. CDR3 loop: CASSLRAGTRYIGELFF. In DNA form, the CDR3 reads TGTGCCAGCAGTCTAAGGGCCGGGACTAGATACATCGGGGAGCTGTTTTTT.